This T cell receptor beta chain was captured by sequencing in a study of blood T cell repertoires in COVID-19 (dated by TCRdb to 2018 to 2020). In the study overall: The collaborator samples originated in the United States, Italy and Spain and spanned the acute and convalescent phases of COVID-19. The material from the prospective study consisted of cDNA or gDNA derived from T cells, B-cell-depleted T cells, or PBMCs. Subjects who had been exposed to COVID-19, were actively infected with it, or had recovered from it provided the deeply sampled blood TCRbeta repertoires that made up the dataset. The repertoires were released in a freely available public database intended as a resource for research on the immune response to SARS-CoV-2. The samples were drawn from the first 160 participants of the ongoing ImmuneRACE study and from 950 to 1,500 subjects provided by 6 global collaborators. Sample metadata almost always included a de-identified subject ID, COVID-19 status, age in years and sex. Where available, HLA class I and class II types were obtained from metadata supplied by the sample provider rather than from assay-based typing. Points the paper makes about the study in general: The quantity of clinical and demographic metadata differed by source and by participant and was supplied without curation.

Each collaborating institution followed its own protocols to collect whole blood in K2EDTA tubes. For TCRbeta analysis, collaborator samples were shipped as frozen whole blood, as isolated PBMCs, or as DNA extracted from either sample type. TCRbeta CDR3 regions were amplified from genomic DNA using the immunoSEQ Assay, a bias-controlled multiplex PCR. The source study handled its data this way. Within the assay, amplification of reference gene primers was used to estimate how many nucleated cells each sample contained. To quantify the absolute abundance of each unique TCRbeta CDR3 rearrangement, sequence reads were collapsed and filtered. For each sample, productive Simpson clonality was calculated by taking the square root of Simpson's diversity index across productive rearrangements. TCRdb took this table from immuneACCESS and kept in-frame rearrangements with V and J called. Such tables lack part of the clones; where checked against another copy, unresolved V genes explain under half of the gap, and the rest is unexplained. The DNA gave D and trimming, while V, J and clone size come from that table. Present in this sample are more than 95,000 clones, 85% of which were seen just once. Over 20% of the sample lies in the top ten.

Of note for this clone: This clone's antigen is unknown. The record has no base qualities; no much larger clone is one base away.

In the germline V gene, CDR1 corresponds to SGDLS and CDR2 to YYNGEE. V loses 4 bases of germline sequence and J loses 2 bases, and the interval between the two ends is 9 bases. The CDR3, from cysteine to phenylalanine, totals 13 residues. Only the CDR3 portion is preserved as DNA: 39 bases, with reading frame beginning at the first base. The sequence links TRBV9 to TRBJ1-2; the D gene is perhaps TRBD1, on 5 matching bases. The source of this sequence is a woman older than 75 with acute or convalescent COVID-19. Sequencing used peripheral blood. CDR3 loop: CASSPDRNYGYTF. In nucleotide form, the sequence is TGTGCCAGCAGCCCTGACAGAAACTATGGCTACACCTTC.